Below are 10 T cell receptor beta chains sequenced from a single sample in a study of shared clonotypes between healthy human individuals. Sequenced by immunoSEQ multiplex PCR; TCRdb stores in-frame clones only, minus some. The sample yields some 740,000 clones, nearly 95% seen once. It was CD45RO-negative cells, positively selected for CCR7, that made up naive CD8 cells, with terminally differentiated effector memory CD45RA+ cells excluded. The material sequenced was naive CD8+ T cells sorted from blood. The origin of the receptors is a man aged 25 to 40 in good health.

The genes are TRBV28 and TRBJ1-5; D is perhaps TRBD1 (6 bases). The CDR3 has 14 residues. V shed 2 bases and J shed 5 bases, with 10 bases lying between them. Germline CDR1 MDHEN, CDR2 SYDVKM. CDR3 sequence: CASSLDRLDQPQHF. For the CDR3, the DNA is TGTGCCAGCAGTTTAGACAGGCTAGATCAGCCCCAGCATTTT. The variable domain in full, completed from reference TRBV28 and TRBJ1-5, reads DVKVTQSSRYLVKRTGEKVFLECVQDMDHENMFWYRQDPGLGLRLIYFSYDVKMKEKGDIPEGYSVSREKKERFSLILESASTNQTSMYLCASSLDRLDQPQHFGDGTRLSIL.

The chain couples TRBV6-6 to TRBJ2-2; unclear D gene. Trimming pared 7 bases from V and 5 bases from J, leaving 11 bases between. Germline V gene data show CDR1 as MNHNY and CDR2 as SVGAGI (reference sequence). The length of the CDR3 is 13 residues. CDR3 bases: TGTGCCAGCACCAGAAAACCTACCGGGGAGCTGTTTTTT. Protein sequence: CASTRKPTGELFF.

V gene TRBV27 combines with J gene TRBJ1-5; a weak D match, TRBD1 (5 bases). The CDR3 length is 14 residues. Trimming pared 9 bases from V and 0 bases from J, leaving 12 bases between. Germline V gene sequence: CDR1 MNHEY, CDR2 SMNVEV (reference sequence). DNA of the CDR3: TGTGCCAGTGGGGACGGAGGTAGCAATCAGCCCCAGCATTTT. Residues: CASGDGGSNQPQHF.

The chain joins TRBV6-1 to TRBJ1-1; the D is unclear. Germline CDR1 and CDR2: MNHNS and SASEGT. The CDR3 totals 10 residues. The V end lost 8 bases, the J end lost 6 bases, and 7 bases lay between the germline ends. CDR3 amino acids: CASARAEAFF. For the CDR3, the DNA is TGTGCCAGCGCTAGGGCTGAAGCTTTCTTT.

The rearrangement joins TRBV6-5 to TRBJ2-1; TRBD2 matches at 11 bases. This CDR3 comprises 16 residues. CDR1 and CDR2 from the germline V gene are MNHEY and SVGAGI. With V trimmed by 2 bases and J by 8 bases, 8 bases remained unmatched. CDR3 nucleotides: TGTGCCAGCAGTTACGTGCTAGCGGGAGGTGATTATGAGCAGTTCTTC. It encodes CASSYVLAGGDYEQFF.

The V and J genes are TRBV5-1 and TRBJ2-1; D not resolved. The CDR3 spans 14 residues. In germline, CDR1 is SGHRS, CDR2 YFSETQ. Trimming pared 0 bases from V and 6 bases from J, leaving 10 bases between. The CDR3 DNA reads TGCGCCAGCAGCTTGGCGGGTAGGCCCAATGAGCAGTTCTTC. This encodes CASSLAGRPNEQFF.

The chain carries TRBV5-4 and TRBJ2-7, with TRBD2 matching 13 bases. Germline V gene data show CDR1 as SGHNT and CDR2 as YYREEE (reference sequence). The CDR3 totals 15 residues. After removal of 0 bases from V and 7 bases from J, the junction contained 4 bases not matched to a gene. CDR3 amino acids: CASSLEGLAGKEQYF. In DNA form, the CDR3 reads TGTGCCAGCAGCTTGGAGGGACTAGCGGGAAAAGAGCAGTACTTC.

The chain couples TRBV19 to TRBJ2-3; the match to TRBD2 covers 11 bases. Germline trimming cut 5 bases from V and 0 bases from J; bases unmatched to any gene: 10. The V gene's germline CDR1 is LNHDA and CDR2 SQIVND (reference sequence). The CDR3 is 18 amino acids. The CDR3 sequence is CASSLTSGSHASTDTQYF. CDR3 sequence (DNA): TGTGCCAGTAGTCTTACTAGCGGGAGCCACGCTAGCACAGATACGCAGTATTTT.

The CDR3 DNA sequence: TGCAGCGTTGGCCTAACTAGCGGGAGAGGGAGGTTCTGGGATACGCAGTATTTT. Its translation is CSVGLTSGRGRFWDTQYF. The J gene is TRBJ2-3, the V gene TRBV29-1; 11 bases map to TRBD2. V was clipped by 4 bases and J by 6 bases; unmatched bases: 18. The CDR3 runs 18 residues. The V gene's germline CDR1 is SQVTM and CDR2 ANQGSEA.

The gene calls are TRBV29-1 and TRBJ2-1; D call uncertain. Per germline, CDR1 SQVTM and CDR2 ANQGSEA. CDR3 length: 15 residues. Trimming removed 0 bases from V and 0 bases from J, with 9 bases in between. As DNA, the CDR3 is TGCAGCGTTGAAGATCCCCTTCGCTCCTACAATGAGCAGTTCTTC. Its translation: CSVEDPLRSYNEQFF.